This T cell receptor beta chain emerged from a study of OX40 agonist ivuxolimab in advanced cancers. The overall study: Ivuxolimab is an agonistic anti-OX40 (CD134) antibody, and patients were treated with it. The group had a mean age of around 64 years, ranged from roughly 23 to 79, and was 75% to 85% male.

This clone has only a few counts. Peripheral blood came from all dose cohorts at three timepoints. The data were produced by immunoSEQ multiplex PCR, yet TCRdb's version contains in-frame clones alone and is incomplete. The sample has about 13,000 clones, less than 90% seen once. V lost 6 bases, J lost 8 bases, and 10 bases stayed unmatched. The CDR3 extends over 15 amino acids. Germline-derived CDR1 and CDR2 are MDHEN and SYDVKM. The V and J genes are TRBV28 and TRBJ1-6; 7 nucleotides line up with TRBD1. This receptor was taken from an adult with an advanced solid tumor such as melanoma, head and neck, liver or kidney cancer. The sequenced sample was CD4+ or CD8+ T cells sorted from blood, obtained in a trial of the OX40 agonist ivuxolimab. The CDR3 spells CASSRRTGDYSPLHF. CDR3 DNA: TGTGCCAGCAGCCGTCGGACAGGCGACTATTCACCCCTCCACTTT.